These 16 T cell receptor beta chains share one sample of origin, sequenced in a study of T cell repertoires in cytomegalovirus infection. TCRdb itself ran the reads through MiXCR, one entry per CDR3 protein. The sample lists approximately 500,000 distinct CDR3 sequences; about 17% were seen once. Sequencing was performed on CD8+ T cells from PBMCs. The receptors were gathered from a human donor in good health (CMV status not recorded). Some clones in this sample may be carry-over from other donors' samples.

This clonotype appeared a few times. Written as DNA, the CDR3 is TGTGCCAGCAGCTTGCCGGCAGGGGCCAACGAGCAGTACTTC. Translating it yields CASSLPAGANEQYF. The chain is built from TRBV5-6 and TRBJ2-7; the D gene is possibly TRBD1 (6 bases). This CDR3 contains 14 residues. CDR1 is SGHDT and CDR2 is YYEEEE in the germline V gene. Trimming shortened V by 1 base and J by 5 bases, and 13 bases separated the two germline ends.

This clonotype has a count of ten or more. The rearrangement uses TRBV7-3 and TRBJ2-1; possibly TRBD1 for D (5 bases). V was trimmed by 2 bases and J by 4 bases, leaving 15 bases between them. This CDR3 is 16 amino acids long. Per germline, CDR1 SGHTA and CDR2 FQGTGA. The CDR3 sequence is CASSLAMGQDYNEQFF. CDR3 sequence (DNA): TGTGCCAGCAGCTTAGCCATGGGGCAGGATTACAATGAGCAGTTCTTC.

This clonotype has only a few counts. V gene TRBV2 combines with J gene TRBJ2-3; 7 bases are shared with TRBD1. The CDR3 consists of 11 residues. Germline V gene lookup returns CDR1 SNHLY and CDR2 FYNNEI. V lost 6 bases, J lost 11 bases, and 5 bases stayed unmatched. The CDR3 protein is CASRGRDRQYF. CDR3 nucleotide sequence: TGTGCCAGCAGAGGCCGGGACAGGCAGTATTTT. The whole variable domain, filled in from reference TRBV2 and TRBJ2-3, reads EPEVTQTPSHQVTQMGQEVILRCVPISNHLYFYWYRQILGQKVEFLVSFYNNEISEKSEIFDDQFSVERPDGSNFTLKIRSTKLEDSAMYFCASRGRDRQYFGPGTRLTVL.

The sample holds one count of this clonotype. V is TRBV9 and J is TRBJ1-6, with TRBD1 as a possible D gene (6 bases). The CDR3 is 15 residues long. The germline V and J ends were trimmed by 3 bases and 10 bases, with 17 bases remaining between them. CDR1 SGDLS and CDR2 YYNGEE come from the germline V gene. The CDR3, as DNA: TGTGCCAGCAGCGGTGAACAGGGTCGAGGCTCACCCCTCCACTTT. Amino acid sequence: CASSGEQGRGSPLHF.

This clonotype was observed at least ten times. CDR3 sequence (DNA): TGTGCCAGCAGTTCCCCGGGACAGGGGCGGGGGATAGGCGCTGAAGCTTTCTTT. Residues: CASSSPGQGRGIGAEAFF. The chain carries TRBV7-3 and TRBJ1-1; 10 bases agree with TRBD1. There are 18 residues in the CDR3. After removal of 6 bases from V and 6 bases from J, the junction contained 19 bases not matched to a gene. Per the germline V gene, CDR1 is SGHTA and CDR2 is FQGTGA.

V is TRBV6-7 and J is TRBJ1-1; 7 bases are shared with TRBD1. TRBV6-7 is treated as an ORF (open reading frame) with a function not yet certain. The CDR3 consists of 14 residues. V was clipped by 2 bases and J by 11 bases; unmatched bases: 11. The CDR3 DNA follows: TGTGCCAGCAGTTACCCCAACAGGGGCCGGATTGCTTTCTTT. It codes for CASSYPNRGRIAFF.

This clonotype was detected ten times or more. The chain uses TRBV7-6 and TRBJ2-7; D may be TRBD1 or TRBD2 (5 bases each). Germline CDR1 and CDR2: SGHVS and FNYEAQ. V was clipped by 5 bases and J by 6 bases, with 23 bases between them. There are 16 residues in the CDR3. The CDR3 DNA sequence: TGTGCCAGCAGCCCCCGGGCCCTCGGTTGGGACGTCGAGCAGTACTTC. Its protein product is CASSPRALGWDVEQYF.

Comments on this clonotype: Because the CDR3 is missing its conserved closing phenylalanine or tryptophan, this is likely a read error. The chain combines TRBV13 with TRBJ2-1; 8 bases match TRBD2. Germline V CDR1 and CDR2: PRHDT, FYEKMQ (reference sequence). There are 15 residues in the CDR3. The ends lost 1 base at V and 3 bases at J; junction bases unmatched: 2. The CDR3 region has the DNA TGTGCCAGCAGCTTAGCGGGGACTAGCTACAATGAGCAGTTCTTA. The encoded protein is CASSLAGTSYNEQFL.

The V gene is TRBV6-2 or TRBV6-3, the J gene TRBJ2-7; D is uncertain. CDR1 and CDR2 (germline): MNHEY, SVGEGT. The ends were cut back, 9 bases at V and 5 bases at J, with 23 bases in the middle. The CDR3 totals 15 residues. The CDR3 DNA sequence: TGTGCCAGAAGCCCACTAAGGCAGTTTAGGAACGAGCAGTACTTC. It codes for CARSPLRQFRNEQYF.

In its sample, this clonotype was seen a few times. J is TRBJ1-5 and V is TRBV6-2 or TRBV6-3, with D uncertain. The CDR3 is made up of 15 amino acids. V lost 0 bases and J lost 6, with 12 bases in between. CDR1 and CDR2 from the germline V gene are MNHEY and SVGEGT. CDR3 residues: CASSYSGFIGQPQHF. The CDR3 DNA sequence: TGTGCCAGCAGTTACTCAGGGTTTATCGGTCAGCCCCAGCATTTT.

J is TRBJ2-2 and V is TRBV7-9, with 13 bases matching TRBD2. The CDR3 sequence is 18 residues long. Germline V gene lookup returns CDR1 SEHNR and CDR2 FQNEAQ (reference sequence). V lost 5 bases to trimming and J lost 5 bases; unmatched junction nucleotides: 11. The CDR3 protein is CASSTRTSGSRETGELFF. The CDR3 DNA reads TGTGCCAGCAGCACCAGGACTAGCGGGAGTCGGGAAACCGGGGAGCTGTTTTTT.

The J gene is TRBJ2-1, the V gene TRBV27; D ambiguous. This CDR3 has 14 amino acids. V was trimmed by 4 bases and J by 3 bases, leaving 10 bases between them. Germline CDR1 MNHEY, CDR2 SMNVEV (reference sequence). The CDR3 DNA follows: TGTGCCAGCAGTTATAGACTGGTCTACAATGAGCAGTTCTTC. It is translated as CASSYRLVYNEQFF.

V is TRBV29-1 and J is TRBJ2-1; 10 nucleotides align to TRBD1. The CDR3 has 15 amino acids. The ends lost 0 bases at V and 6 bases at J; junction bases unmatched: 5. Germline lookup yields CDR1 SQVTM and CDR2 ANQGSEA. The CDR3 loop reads CSVEDWDRGANEQFF. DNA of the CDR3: TGCAGCGTTGAAGATTGGGACAGGGGAGCCAATGAGCAGTTCTTC.

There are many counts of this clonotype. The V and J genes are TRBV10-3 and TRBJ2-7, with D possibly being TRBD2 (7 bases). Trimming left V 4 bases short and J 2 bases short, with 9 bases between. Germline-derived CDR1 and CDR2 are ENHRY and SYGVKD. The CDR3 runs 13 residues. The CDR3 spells CAISVGGPYEQYF. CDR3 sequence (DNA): TGTGCCATCAGTGTGGGGGGGCCCTACGAGCAGTACTTC.

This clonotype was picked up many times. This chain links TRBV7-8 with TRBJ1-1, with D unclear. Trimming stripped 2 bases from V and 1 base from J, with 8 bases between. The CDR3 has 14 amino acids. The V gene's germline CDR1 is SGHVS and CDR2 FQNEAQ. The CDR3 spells CASSLSDWNTEAFF. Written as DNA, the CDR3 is TGTGCCAGCAGCTTATCTGACTGGAACACTGAAGCTTTCTTT.

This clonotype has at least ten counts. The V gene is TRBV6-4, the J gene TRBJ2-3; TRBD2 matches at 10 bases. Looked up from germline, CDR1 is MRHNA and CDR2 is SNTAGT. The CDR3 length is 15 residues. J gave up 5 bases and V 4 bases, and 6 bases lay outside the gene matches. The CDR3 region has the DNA TGTGCCAGCAGTGCTTTAGCGGGAGGAGGAGATACGCAGTATTTT. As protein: CASSALAGGGDTQYF.